The clone carrying this T cell receptor (beta chain) was recorded a few times. Germline V gives CDR1 MNHNY, CDR2 SVGAGI (reference sequence). The CDR3 is 16 amino acids. V was trimmed by 0 bases and J by 1 base, leaving 12 bases between them. This entry comes from a study of blood T cells in healthy people across ages. The use of a sample-barcoded 5' primer and a J-beta primer mix characterized a second PCR of about 6 to 11 cycles. TCRdb independently ran MiXCR on the 5' RACE reads; one entry per CDR3 protein. Of about 1.5 million distinct CDR3 sequences listed, roughly 43% were seen once; the top ten hold less than 5%.

The clonotype originates from a woman aged 18-29 years in good health. The chain combines TRBV6-6 with TRBJ2-5; D unclear. The sequenced sample consisted of blood. In DNA form, the CDR3 reads TGTGCCAGCAGTTACTCGAAAGTTCAGCTCCAAGAGACCCAGTACTTC. Translation: CASSYSKVQLQETQYF.